This T cell receptor (beta chain) was found in a study of identifying expanded T cells in peripheral blood. The study's findings and limits: Roughly 1.1 clones differed between technical replicates, versus around 16 and 19 over time. Across healthy donors, higher total template counts meant significantly greater roughly 2-week count variance.

Turning to this clone: Its antigen remains unknown.

Profiled with immunoSEQ multiplex PCR; TCRdb holds only in-frame clones, not every one. The data show under 110,000 clones, approximately 90% seen once. Collection occurred without any documented infections or immune events in donors. CDR3 size: 18 residues. After removal of 3 bases from V and 1 base from J, the junction contained 11 bases not matched to a gene. Germline V gene data show CDR1 as SEHNR and CDR2 as FQNEAQ (reference sequence). The TCR comes from a person aged 18 to 70 in good health. Sequencing was done on a sample of blood. V gene TRBV7-9 combines with J gene TRBJ2-3, with 9 bases matching TRBD1. The CDR3 nucleotides read TGTGCCAGCAGCTTTGGGACAGGGAGTCCTTTGGGCACAGATACGCAGTATTTT. Its translation is CASSFGTGSPLGTDTQYF.